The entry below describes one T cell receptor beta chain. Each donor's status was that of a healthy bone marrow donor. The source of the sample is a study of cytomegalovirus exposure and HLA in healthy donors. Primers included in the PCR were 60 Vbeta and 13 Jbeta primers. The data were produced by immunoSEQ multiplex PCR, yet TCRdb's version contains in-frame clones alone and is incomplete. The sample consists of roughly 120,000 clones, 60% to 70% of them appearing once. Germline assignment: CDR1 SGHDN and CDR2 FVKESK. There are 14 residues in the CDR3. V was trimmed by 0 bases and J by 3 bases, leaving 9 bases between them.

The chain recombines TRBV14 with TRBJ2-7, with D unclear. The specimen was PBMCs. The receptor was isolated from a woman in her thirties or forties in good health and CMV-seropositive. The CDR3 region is CASSQDMGIYEQYF. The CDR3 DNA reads TGTGCCAGCAGCCAAGATATGGGCATCTACGAGCAGTACTTC.